The entry below describes one T cell receptor beta chain. V was shortened by 0 bases and J by 2 bases, with 10 bases between the two germline ends. The CDR3 length is 15 residues. CDR1 is SGDLS, CDR2 YYNGEE, per germline. These data are taken from a study of blood T cells in healthy people across ages. Study-wide context: The template switching approach captured approximately one barcoded beta molecule for every two T cells.

Donors were healthy Caucasian individuals from Russia aged roughly 6 to 90. Through a sample-barcoded 5' primer and a J-beta primer mix, a second PCR was run for roughly 6 to 11 cycles. The authors tagged each cDNA molecule using a template-switch adaptor with 12 random nucleotides. Using its own MiXCR run on the 5' RACE reads, TCRdb lists one record per CDR3 protein. The table shows hundreds of thousands of distinct CDR3 sequences, with 56% occurring only once. Sequenced sample: blood. The rearrangement uses TRBV9 and TRBJ2-3, with D uncertain. This TCR was recovered from a man aged 40-49 years in good health. For the CDR3, the DNA is TGTGCCAGCAGCGTAGCGGTGGGATTCACAGATACGCAGTATTTT. It is translated as CASSVAVGFTDTQYF.